This T cell receptor (beta chain) stems from a study of blood T cells in healthy people across ages. This clonotype was counted between two and nine times. Using a J-beta primer mix together with a sample-barcoded 5' primer, a second PCR was run for roughly 6 to 12 cycles. One entry per CDR3 protein, called by TCRdb with MiXCR from the 5' RACE reads. Of 750,000 to 950,000 distinct CDR3 sequences listed, almost 30% are singletons. Trimming removed 5 bases at V and 3 bases at J, with 11 bases between. The germline V gene has CDR1 MNHEY and CDR2 SVGEGT. This CDR3 spans 13 amino acids. The same sample was also used in a study of T cells of mothers and their children.

The V and J genes are TRBV6-2 or TRBV6-3 and TRBJ2-7; TRBD1 might be the D (5 bases). The sequenced sample was blood. The receptor was derived from a woman in her forties in good health. For the CDR3, the DNA is TGTGCCAGCAGTAGGGGATATAGCTACGAGCAGTACTTC. This gives the protein CASSRGYSYEQYF.